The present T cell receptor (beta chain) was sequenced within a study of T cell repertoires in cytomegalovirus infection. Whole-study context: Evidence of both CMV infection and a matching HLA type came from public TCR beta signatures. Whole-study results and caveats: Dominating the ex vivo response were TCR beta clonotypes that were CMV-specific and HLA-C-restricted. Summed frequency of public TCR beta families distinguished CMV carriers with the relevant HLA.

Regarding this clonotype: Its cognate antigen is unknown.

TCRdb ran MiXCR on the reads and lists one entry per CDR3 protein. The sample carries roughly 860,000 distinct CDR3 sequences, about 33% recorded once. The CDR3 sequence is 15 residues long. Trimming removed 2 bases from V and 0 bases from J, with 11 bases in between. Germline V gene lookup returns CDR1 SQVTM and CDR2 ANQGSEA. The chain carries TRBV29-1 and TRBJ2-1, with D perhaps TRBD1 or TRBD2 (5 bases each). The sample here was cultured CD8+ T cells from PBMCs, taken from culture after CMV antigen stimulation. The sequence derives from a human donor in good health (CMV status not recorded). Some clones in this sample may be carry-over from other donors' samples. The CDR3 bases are TGCAGCGTTGAATCCGGGACCGGCTCCTACAATGAGCAGTTCTTC. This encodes CSVESGTGSYNEQFF.